This TCR beta chain was identified during a study of long-term antiretroviral therapy in people with HIV. The run of the v3.0 immunoSEQ assay was at survey level. Clones were read by immunoSEQ multiplex PCR, and TCRdb kept only the in-frame ones, dropping some. Altogether tens of thousands of clones are present, 76% being singletons, with the ten largest covering around 11%. This CDR3 spans 17 amino acids. The V segment lost 0 bases and the J segment 0 bases; nucleotides outside the gene matches: 7. Germline V lookup: CDR1 SGHRS, CDR2 YFSETQ. The receptor comes from a woman in her thirties or forties with HIV. The sequenced sample was unsorted PBMCs, obtained 1.1 years before starting antiretroviral therapy. The rearrangement joins TRBV5-1 to TRBJ1-2, with TRBD1 identical over 8 bases. The CDR3: CASSLGDRSVTNYGYTF. The CDR3 coding sequence is TGCGCCAGCAGCTTGGGGGACAGGAGCGTTACTAACTATGGCTACACCTTC.